This T cell receptor (beta chain) was sequenced for a study of cytotoxic CD8 clonotypes in ibrutinib-treated CLL. Points on this clone: Its antigen is not known.

General study findings and limits: Public clonotypes (which were uncommon) either contracted or remained stable on treatment.

CDR3 length equals 17 residues. V was pared by 5 bases and J by 0 bases, with 17 bases between. Per the germline V gene, CDR1 is MNHEY and CDR2 is SMNVEV (reference sequence). Assay: immunoSEQ multiplex PCR; the TCRdb copy retains only in-frame clones and omits some. The table shows fewer than 35,000 clones, with about 82% occurring only once. The sequence was obtained from a human donor with chronic lymphocytic leukemia. This specimen was PBMCs, taken after 24 months of ibrutinib treatment. The rearrangement links TRBV27 to TRBJ1-3; D ambiguous. The CDR3 region has the DNA TGTGCCAGCAGTCCAATTGCCGGACCGAGCTCTGGAAACACCATATATTTT. Translation gives CASSPIAGPSSGNTIYF.